Judged by abundance, the clone carrying this T cell receptor beta chain is medium-sized (0.01 to 0.1%). This specimen comes from a study of identical twins. Each donor was a healthy Caucasian. TCRdb re-derived calls from the 5' RACE reads in MiXCR, one entry per CDR3 protein. The table includes about 100,000 distinct CDR3 sequences, under 6.5% detected once. Germline assignment: CDR1 MGHRA and CDR2 YSYEKL. V shed 2 bases, J shed 5 bases, and the junction held 5 bases outside the gene matches. The CDR3 loop spans 14 amino acids. This TCR came from a woman between 45 and 65 years old in good health. J is TRBJ2-5 and V is TRBV4-1; 7 bases agree with TRBD1. The sequenced sample consisted of memory T cells sorted from blood. CDR3 loop: CASSQSPGQETQYF. The CDR3 region has the DNA TGCGCCAGCAGCCAATCCCCGGGACAGGAGACCCAGTACTTC.